The 7 T cell receptor beta chains presented below share a single source sample, sequenced in a study of T cell repertoires in cytomegalovirus infection. From the reads, TCRdb called clonotypes with MiXCR, one entry per CDR3 protein. Here the sample spans 250,000 to 350,000 distinct CDR3 sequences, about a quarter being singletons. Sequenced: PBMCs. These receptors all come from a human donor in good health (CMV status not recorded). Some clones in this sample may be carry-over from other donors' samples.

The chain combines TRBV6-1 with TRBJ2-1; 8 bases agree with TRBD2. The CDR3 contains 16 residues. Losses at the gene ends were 6 bases for V and 9 bases for J; bases not matched to a gene: 16. Germline-derived CDR1 and CDR2 are MNHNS and SASEGT. The CDR3 DNA reads TGTGCCAGCAGGCGGGGTAGGGGAGCGGGGGAAGGTGAGCAGTTCTTC. It translates to CASRRGRGAGEGEQFF.

This clonotype has only a few counts. J is TRBJ1-1 and V is TRBV2; TRBD1 might be the D (5 bases). V was pared by 11 bases and J by 6 bases, with 13 bases between. Looked up from germline, CDR1 is SNHLY and CDR2 is FYNNEI. The CDR3 runs to 11 residues. As DNA, the CDR3 is TGTGCCGACCGACAGTACGCTGAAGCTTTCTTT. Translation: CADRQYAEAFF.

The V and J genes are TRBV2 and TRBJ2-5; 14 bases fit TRBD2. This CDR3 is 14 amino acids long. Losses at the gene ends were 7 bases for V and 4 bases for J; bases not matched to a gene: 2. CDR1 and CDR2 from the germline V gene are SNHLY and FYNNEI. In DNA form, the CDR3 reads TGTGCCAGCACCGGGACTAGCGGGAGAGAGACCCAGTACTTC. It yields the protein CASTGTSGRETQYF.

This clonotype was found a few times. The chain combines TRBV7-3 with TRBJ2-7, with D tentatively TRBD1 or TRBD2 (5 bases each). Germline V gene sequence: CDR1 SGHTA, CDR2 FQGTGA. The V and J ends lost 0 bases and 3 bases respectively, with 15 bases between them. The CDR3 extends over 16 amino acids. Written as DNA, the CDR3 is TGTGCCAGCAGCTTAACGTTCGACAGAAGCGGCTACGAGCAGTACTTC. Its protein product is CASSLTFDRSGYEQYF.

This clonotype was counted only a few times. The genes are TRBV7-9 and TRBJ1-2, with a weak D call TRBD1 (5 bases). Germline V CDR1 and CDR2: SEHNR, FQNEAQ (reference sequence). With 5 bases removed from V and 7 bases from J, the gap between germline ends came to 11 bases. CDR3 size: 12 residues. The CDR3 spells CASSPSGGGYTF. CDR3 coding DNA: TGTGCCAGCAGCCCCAGTGGGGGTGGCTACACCTTC. The entire variable domain, with the rest obtained from reference TRBV7-9 and TRBJ1-2, is as follows: DTGVSQNPRHKITKRGQNVTFRCDPISEHNRLYWYRQTLGQGPEFLTYFQNEAQLEKSRLLSDRFSAERPKGSFSTLEIQRTEQGDSAMYLCASSPSGGGYTFGSGTRLTVV.

Here the CDR3 reads CASSLTREGPQHF. Here the CDR3 DNA reads TGTGCCAGCAGCTTAACGCGGGAGGGACCCCAGCATTTT. The rearrangement uses TRBV7-3 and TRBJ1-5; D not certain. V shed 0 bases and J shed 10 bases, with 10 bases lying between them. This CDR3 is built from 13 residues. CDR1 and CDR2 from the germline V gene are SGHTA and FQGTGA.

The V call is TRBV28, the J call TRBJ1-4; no clear D. CDR3 length equals 11 residues. Germline loops: CDR1 MDHEN, CDR2 SYDVKM. The ends were cut back, 7 bases at V and 5 bases at J, with 5 bases in the middle. This CDR3 is CASMANEKLFF. In DNA, the CDR3 is TGTGCCAGCATGGCGAATGAAAAACTGTTTTTT. Supplemented by reference TRBV28 and TRBJ1-4, the full variable domain reads DVKVTQSSRYLVKRTGEKVFLECVQDMDHENMFWYRQDPGLGLRLIYFSYDVKMKEKGDIPEGYSVSREKKERFSLILESASTNQTSMYLCASMANEKLFFGSGTQLSVL.